Below are 8 T cell receptor beta chains sequenced from a single sample in a study of a mutant IDH1 vaccine in newly diagnosed glioma. Antigen specificity for these receptors is unknown. Time point in this sample: week 11, during vaccination. Doses consisted of 300 ug of mutant IDH1 20-mer peptide each, paired with topical imiquimod. The table came from immunoSEQ multiplex PCR; TCRdb's copy has only in-frame clones and leaves some out. This sample has around 27,000 clones, with around 82% found just once. The input for sequencing was PBMCs, taken from a glioma patient whose treatment included an IDH1 peptide vaccine. The source of these receptors is a woman aged 18-29 years with glioma.

This sequence joins TRBV30 and TRBJ1-2, with 8 nucleotides matching TRBD1. This CDR3 region has 12 residues. Germline CDR1 GTSNPN, CDR2 SVGIG (reference sequence). V dropped 1 base and J dropped 8; count of bases not matched to a gene: 3. The CDR3 DNA reads as TGTGCCTGGAGTGGGACAGGGAAGGGCTACACCTTC. Its protein is CAWSGTGKGYTF.

The chain couples TRBV5-1 to TRBJ2-2; D unresolved. V gave up 4 bases and J gave up 4 bases, with 5 bases separating them. The CDR3 has 12 amino acids. Germline V gives CDR1 SGHRS, CDR2 YFSETQ. CDR3 nucleotide sequence: TGCGCCAGCAGCATAGGCACCGGGGAGCTGTTTTTT. Protein sequence: CASSIGTGELFF.

The rearrangement links TRBV15 to TRBJ1-4, with D uncertain. Per the germline V gene, CDR1 is LNHNV and CDR2 is YYDKDF (reference sequence). The length of the CDR3 is 12 residues. V dropped 3 bases and J dropped 7 bases, with 6 bases sitting between them. For the CDR3, the DNA is TGTGCCACCAGCAGTATCTCTGAAAAACTGTTTTTT. Its protein product is CATSSISEKLFF.

This clone was detected a few times. The V call is TRBV7-8, the J call TRBJ1-1; no clear D. The germline CDR1 and CDR2 sequences are SGHVS and FQNEAQ. Trimming took 6 bases from V and 0 from J, leaving 11 bases between them. The CDR3 contains 14 residues. Written as DNA, the CDR3 is TGTGCCAGCAGTCGGGTCTCATTGAACACTGAAGCTTTCTTT. Protein product: CASSRVSLNTEAFF.

This chain connects TRBV7-9 to TRBJ2-7; the D is unclear. CDR3 length: 11 residues. Germline CDR1 reads SEHNR; CDR2 reads FQNEAQ (reference sequence). Deletions cut 5 bases from V and 5 bases from J, with 7 bases between. CDR3 sequence: CASSKIHEQYF. CDR3 DNA sequence: TGTGCCAGCAGCAAAATCCACGAGCAGTACTTC.

This clone has just one count. V is TRBV10-3 and J is TRBJ1-2, with D unresolved. The V end lost 9 bases, the J end lost 4 bases, and 18 bases lay between the germline ends. CDR3 size: 14 residues. Germline lookup yields CDR1 ENHRY and CDR2 SYGVKD. The CDR3 coding sequence is TGTGCCATAACTGACCTTGCAAGGTTCTATGGCTACACCTTC. The encoded protein is CAITDLARFYGYTF.

V is TRBV6-5 and J is TRBJ1-2; D unresolved. Per germline, CDR1 MNHEY and CDR2 SVGAGI. This CDR3 region has 14 residues. V was trimmed by 7 bases and J by 1 base, leaving 13 bases between them. The CDR3 nucleotides are TGTGCCAGCACCGACATAACACATAACTATGGCTACACCTTC. Amino acid sequence: CASTDITHNYGYTF.

The chain has TRBV19 and TRBJ1-1; the D gene is possibly TRBD1 (6 bases). Germline CDR1 is LNHDA and CDR2 is SQIVND (reference sequence). The CDR3 consists of 15 residues. Trimming pared 3 bases from V and 5 bases from J, leaving 16 bases between. In nucleotides, the CDR3 is TGTGCCAGTAGTATCGGCTCCAGGGGCGGAACTGAAGCTTTCTTT. Its protein is CASSIGSRGGTEAFF.